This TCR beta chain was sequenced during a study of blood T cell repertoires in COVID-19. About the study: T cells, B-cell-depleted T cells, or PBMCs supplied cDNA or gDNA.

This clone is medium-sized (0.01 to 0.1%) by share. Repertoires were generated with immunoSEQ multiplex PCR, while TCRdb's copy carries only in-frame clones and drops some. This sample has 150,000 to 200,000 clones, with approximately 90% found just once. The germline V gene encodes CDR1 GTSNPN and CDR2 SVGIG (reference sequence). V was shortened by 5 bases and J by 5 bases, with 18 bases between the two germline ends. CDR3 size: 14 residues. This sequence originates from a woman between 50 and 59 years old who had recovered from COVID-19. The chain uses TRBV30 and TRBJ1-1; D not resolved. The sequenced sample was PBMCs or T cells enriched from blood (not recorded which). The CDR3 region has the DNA TGTGCCTGGCCCCACCTGGGGAGACGGACTGAAGCTTTCTTT. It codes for CAWPHLGRRTEAFF.